The rows below give T cell receptor beta chains drawn from one sample of a study of T cells after yellow fever vaccination. One entry per CDR3 protein results from TCRdb running MiXCR on the 5' RACE reads. The sample shows 400,000 or so distinct CDR3 sequences, over 15% of them seen only once. The sample was PBMCs, taken before the yellow fever booster vaccination. All receptors derive from a man aged 18 to 29 who received the YFV17D yellow fever vaccine. Each CDR3 is given with its conserved first and last residue. D genes are given only for firm matches. Size is omitted from some rows. Given values are once, few, many or a class for expanded clones.

d_call: TRBD2
v_call: TRBV10-3
clone_size: -
j_call: TRBJ2-1
cdr3_aa: CAISLAGGNEQFF
cdr3_nt: TGTGCCATCAGCTTAGCGGGGGGCAATGAGCAGTTCTTC

d_call: -
v_call: TRBV27
clone_size: -
j_call: TRBJ2-3
cdr3_aa: CASSFLKSTDTQYF
cdr3_nt: TGTGCCAGCAGTTTCCTTAAGAGCACAGATACGCAGTATTTT

d_call: TRBD2
v_call: TRBV20-1
clone_size: -
j_call: TRBJ2-2
cdr3_aa: CSARGLAGSGELFF
cdr3_nt: TGCAGTGCTCGCGGACTAGCGGGGAGCGGGGAGCTGTTTTTT

d_call: TRBD1
v_call: TRBV12-3/TRBV12-4
clone_size: -
j_call: TRBJ1-2
cdr3_aa: CASSLEGGGYTF
cdr3_nt: TGTGCCAGCAGTTTAGAAGGGGGCGGCTACACCTTC

d_call: -
v_call: TRBV2
clone_size: -
j_call: TRBJ2-6
cdr3_aa: CASSEEKGIGANVLTF
cdr3_nt: TGTGCCAGCAGCGAGGAGAAGGGGATTGGGGCCAACGTCCTGACTTTC

d_call: TRBD1
v_call: TRBV18
clone_size: -
j_call: TRBJ2-2
cdr3_aa: CASSPWTGNSGELFF
cdr3_nt: TGTGCCAGCTCACCATGGACAGGCAATTCGGGGGAGCTGTTTTTT

d_call: TRBD2
v_call: TRBV29-1
clone_size: -
j_call: TRBJ2-5
cdr3_aa: CSVHAGGETQYF
cdr3_nt: TGCAGCGTCCACGCGGGGGGAGAGACCCAGTACTTC

d_call: -
v_call: TRBV28
clone_size: -
j_call: TRBJ2-3
cdr3_aa: CASSSPGGGKTDTQYF
cdr3_nt: TGTGCCAGCAGTTCCCCGGGGGGCGGGAAGACAGATACGCAGTATTTT

d_call: -
v_call: TRBV7-8
clone_size: -
j_call: TRBJ2-2
cdr3_aa: CASSLDRGGELFF
cdr3_nt: TGTGCCAGCAGCTTAGATAGGGGGGGGGAGCTGTTTTTT

d_call: -
v_call: TRBV11-2
clone_size: few
j_call: TRBJ1-6
cdr3_aa: CASSQHDNSPLHF
cdr3_nt: TGTGCCAGCAGCCAGCATGACAATTCACCCCTCCACTTT

d_call: TRBD1
v_call: TRBV7-2
clone_size: -
j_call: TRBJ2-2
cdr3_aa: CASRGDREAGELFF
cdr3_nt: TGTGCCAGCAGGGGGGACAGGGAGGCCGGGGAGCTGTTTTTT

d_call: -
v_call: TRBV6-2/TRBV6-3
clone_size: -
j_call: TRBJ2-3
cdr3_aa: CASSYRLRPQWDTQYF
cdr3_nt: TGTGCCAGCAGTTACCGGTTGCGCCCTCAGTGGGATACGCAGTATTTT

d_call: TRBD2
v_call: TRBV6-2/TRBV6-3
clone_size: many
j_call: TRBJ2-4
cdr3_aa: CASSRTSGEGIQYF
cdr3_nt: TGTGCCAGCAGTCGGACTAGCGGGGAGGGCATTCAGTACTTC

d_call: -
v_call: TRBV6-6
clone_size: many
j_call: TRBJ2-5
cdr3_aa: CASISQEETQYF
cdr3_nt: TGTGCCAGCATCTCCCAGGAGGAGACCCAGTACTTC

d_call: -
v_call: TRBV4-2
clone_size: few
j_call: TRBJ2-5
cdr3_aa: CASSQEETPWSTQYF
cdr3_nt: TGTGCCAGCAGCCAAGAGGAGACACCCTGGTCGACCCAGTACTTC

d_call: TRBD1
v_call: TRBV5-1
clone_size: few
j_call: TRBJ2-5
cdr3_aa: CASSLGDRRGETQYF
cdr3_nt: TGCGCCAGCAGCTTGGGGGACAGGAGAGGTGAGACCCAGTACTTC

d_call: -
v_call: TRBV7-8
clone_size: many
j_call: TRBJ2-3
cdr3_aa: CASSLFGTDTQYF
cdr3_nt: TGTGCCAGCAGCTTATTTGGCACAGATACGCAGTATTTT

d_call: -
v_call: TRBV3-1
clone_size: many
j_call: TRBJ2-1
cdr3_aa: CASSLRDASGSEQFF
cdr3_nt: TGTGCCAGCAGCCTACGGGACGCCAGCGGTTCTGAGCAGTTCTTC

d_call: TRBD2
v_call: TRBV4-2
clone_size: -
j_call: TRBJ2-1
cdr3_aa: CASSQERASGGRNEQFF
cdr3_nt: TGTGCCAGCAGCCAGGAAAGGGCTAGCGGGGGGAGGAATGAGCAGTTCTTC

d_call: -
v_call: TRBV30
clone_size: few
j_call: TRBJ2-1
cdr3_aa: CAWSVDNEQFF
cdr3_nt: TGTGCCTGGAGTGTAGACAATGAGCAGTTCTTC

d_call: TRBD1
v_call: TRBV30
clone_size: few
j_call: TRBJ2-1
cdr3_aa: CAWSLGTGVNEQFF
cdr3_nt: TGTGCCTGGAGTCTAGGGACAGGGGTCAATGAGCAGTTCTTC

d_call: -
v_call: TRBV6-5
clone_size: few
j_call: TRBJ1-2
cdr3_aa: CASSYDGTSIYGYTF
cdr3_nt: TGTGCCAGCAGTTACGACGGAACCTCAATCTATGGCTACACCTTC

d_call: TRBD1
v_call: TRBV4-1
clone_size: -
j_call: TRBJ1-2
cdr3_aa: CASSPKGDTGEYYGYTF
cdr3_nt: TGCGCCAGCAGCCCGAAAGGAGATACAGGGGAGTACTATGGCTACACCTTC

d_call: TRBD1
v_call: TRBV9
clone_size: -
j_call: TRBJ2-1
cdr3_aa: CASSALDRSSYNEQFF
cdr3_nt: TGTGCCAGCAGCGCCCTGGACAGGAGCTCCTACAATGAGCAGTTCTTC

d_call: TRBD2
v_call: TRBV4-2
clone_size: -
j_call: TRBJ2-2
cdr3_aa: CASSQDGPAGINTGELFF
cdr3_nt: TGTGCCAGCAGCCAAGATGGGCCAGCGGGGATTAACACCGGGGAGCTGTTTTTT

d_call: TRBD1
v_call: TRBV29-1
clone_size: -
j_call: TRBJ2-2
cdr3_aa: CSVERAGGDTGELFF
cdr3_nt: TGCAGCGTTGAGAGGGCAGGGGGAGACACCGGGGAGCTGTTTTTT

d_call: -
v_call: TRBV3-1
clone_size: -
j_call: TRBJ2-1
cdr3_aa: CASSQDELRPGLLSGEQFF
cdr3_nt: TGTGCCAGCAGCCAAGATGAGTTACGTCCGGGACTCTTAAGCGGTGAGCAGTTCTTC

d_call: -
v_call: TRBV2
clone_size: -
j_call: TRBJ2-7
cdr3_aa: CASARGAYEQYF
cdr3_nt: TGTGCCAGCGCCCGAGGGGCCTACGAGCAGTACTTC

d_call: -
v_call: TRBV7-9
clone_size: -
j_call: TRBJ1-1
cdr3_aa: CASNVRDGDTEAFF
cdr3_nt: TGTGCCAGCAACGTTAGGGACGGGGACACTGAAGCTTTCTTT

d_call: -
v_call: TRBV11-2
clone_size: few
j_call: TRBJ2-7
cdr3_aa: CASSLGWAYEQYF
cdr3_nt: TGTGCCAGCAGCCTCGGCTGGGCCTACGAGCAGTACTTC

d_call: -
v_call: TRBV7-9
clone_size: -
j_call: TRBJ1-2
cdr3_aa: CASSLVSSRSYGYTF
cdr3_nt: TGTGCCAGCAGCTTAGTTTCGAGCAGGAGCTATGGCTACACCTTC

d_call: TRBD1
v_call: TRBV2
clone_size: -
j_call: TRBJ1-1
cdr3_aa: CASRLGQGWTEAFF
cdr3_nt: TGTGCCAGCAGGTTGGGACAGGGGTGGACTGAAGCTTTCTTT

d_call: TRBD2
v_call: TRBV7-9
clone_size: few
j_call: TRBJ2-1
cdr3_aa: CASSPSGLAANEQFF
cdr3_nt: TGTGCCAGCAGCCCGAGTGGACTAGCGGCGAATGAGCAGTTCTTC

d_call: -
v_call: TRBV7-9
clone_size: few
j_call: TRBJ1-2
cdr3_aa: CASSETETQANYGYTF
cdr3_nt: TGTGCCAGCAGCGAGACGGAGACTCAAGCTAACTATGGCTACACCTTC

d_call: TRBD2
v_call: TRBV28
clone_size: -
j_call: TRBJ2-2
cdr3_aa: CATLRLAGALGELFF
cdr3_nt: TGTGCCACCCTACGACTAGCGGGTGCTTTGGGGGAGCTGTTTTTT

d_call: -
v_call: TRBV12-3/TRBV12-4
clone_size: -
j_call: TRBJ1-3
cdr3_aa: CASRVGNTIYF
cdr3_nt: TGTGCCAGCAGGGTTGGAAACACCATATATTTT

d_call: TRBD2
v_call: TRBV6-5
clone_size: -
j_call: TRBJ2-2
cdr3_aa: CASRALAGGTGELFF
cdr3_nt: TGTGCCAGCAGGGCTCTAGCGGGGGGCACCGGGGAGCTGTTTTTT

d_call: TRBD1
v_call: TRBV20-1
clone_size: few
j_call: TRBJ2-7
cdr3_aa: CSARTPRDRVDEQYF
cdr3_nt: TGCAGTGCTAGAACGCCGCGGGACAGGGTGGACGAGCAGTACTTC

d_call: -
v_call: TRBV29-1
clone_size: -
j_call: TRBJ1-2
cdr3_aa: CSVAPTLATANYGYTF
cdr3_nt: TGCAGCGTTGCACCGACCTTAGCGACAGCTAACTATGGCTACACCTTC

d_call: TRBD1
v_call: TRBV11-2
clone_size: -
j_call: TRBJ2-2
cdr3_aa: CASSTGTGVMTGELFF
cdr3_nt: TGTGCCAGCAGCACCGGGACAGGGGTTATGACCGGGGAGCTGTTTTTT